Given below is one TCR beta chain in context. The sample comes from a study of technical replicates of blood from a few donors. Unmatched junction bases numbered 15, after V lost 6 bases and J lost 4 bases. The germline V gene encodes CDR1 SGHTS and CDR2 YDEGEE. The CDR3 consists of 17 residues. Data came from immunoSEQ multiplex PCR; TCRdb stores just in-frame clones and leaves some out. The sample holds more than 65,000 clones; 85% to 95% are singletons and the top ten take about 0.37%. The receptor's source is a human donor in good health. V is TRBV5-8 and J is TRBJ1-4; 7 positions match TRBD1. Sequenced sample: T cells isolated from PBMCs. This CDR3 reads CASILFPQGLFNEKLFF. The CDR3 nucleotides read TGTGCCAGCATCCTATTCCCACAGGGGCTCTTTAATGAAAAACTGTTTTTT.